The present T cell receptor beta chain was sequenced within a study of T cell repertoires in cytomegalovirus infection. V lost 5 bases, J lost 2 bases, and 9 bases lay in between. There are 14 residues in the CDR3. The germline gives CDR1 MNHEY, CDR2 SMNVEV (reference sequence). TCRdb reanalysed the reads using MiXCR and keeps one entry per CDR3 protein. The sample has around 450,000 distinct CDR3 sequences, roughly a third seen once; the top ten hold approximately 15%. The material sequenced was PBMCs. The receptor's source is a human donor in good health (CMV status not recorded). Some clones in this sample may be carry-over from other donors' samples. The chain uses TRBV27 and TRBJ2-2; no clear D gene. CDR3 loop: CASSLTSNTGELFF. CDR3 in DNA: TGTGCCAGCAGTCTCACAAGTAACACCGGGGAGCTGTTTTTT.